This T cell receptor (beta chain) was identified during a study of human T cells and chemical hapten exposure. Overall study context: The cohort included alopecia areata under or over 50% scalp, totalis and universalis.

The authors' processing: There were a median of approximately 96,000 TCRs per sample, with a range from roughly 20,000 to 700,000. From the RACE reads, TCRdb called clonotypes with MiXCR, one entry per CDR3 protein. For this entry, the V and J calls and clone size follow TCRdb and not the study's own pipeline. The sample has roughly 38,000 distinct CDR3 sequences, around a tenth seen once. This sample's time point: patch test 3, about 24 weeks after DPC sensitization. Treatment: therapeutic diphenylcyclopropenone sensitization with weekly scalp DPC. Total RNA came from unfractionated whole blood. Those who donated were patients with alopecia, 18 to 70 years of age, and suitable for DPC. This clonotype was observed many times. The CDR3 consists of 13 residues. Germline assignment: CDR1 DFQATT and CDR2 SNEGSKA (reference sequence). Trimming shortened V by 5 bases and J by 3 bases, and 14 bases separated the two germline ends.

The clonotype comes from a man between 45 and 60 years old with alopecia areata. Some clones in this sample may be carry-over from other donors' samples. The specimen comprised whole blood, sampled in connection with sensitization to the hapten diphenylcyclopropenone (DPC). V usage is TRBV20-1 and J usage is TRBJ2-7; D tentatively fits TRBD1 or TRBD2 (5 bases each). CDR3 in amino acids: CSAPLLGRYEQYF. The CDR3, as DNA: TGCAGTGCTCCCCTTTTGGGACGCTACGAGCAGTACTTC.